Here is one TCR beta chain with its context. Generated by immunoSEQ multiplex PCR, the TCRdb table keeps only in-frame clones and is missing some. Of about 18,000 clones in the sample, more than 70% were seen once. The record originates from a study of T cell changes during pregnancy in multiple sclerosis. The CDR3 contains 14 residues. CDR1 and CDR2 from the germline V gene are SGDLS and YYNGEE. V lost 3 bases, J lost 6 bases, and 12 bases lay in between. The TCR was taken from a female donor in good health, enrolled as a control in a pregnancy study. The chain combines TRBV9 with TRBJ2-2, with D unclear. Sequences were derived from CD4+ T cells from peripheral blood mononuclear cells, sampled in the first trimester of pregnancy. CDR3 nucleotides: TGTGCCAGCAGCGCCGGGTTGCCTTCCGGGGAGCTGTTTTTT. Amino acid sequence: CASSAGLPSGELFF.